The 3 T cell receptor beta chains below all came from one sample that was sequenced in a study of cytomegalovirus exposure and HLA in healthy donors. This table comes from immunoSEQ multiplex PCR, and its TCRdb copy is limited to in-frame clones, with some not included. The sample holds 150,000 to 200,000 clones, about 81% seen once. The specimen sequenced was PBMCs. The receptors were gathered from a woman under 40 in good health and CMV-seronegative.

The V gene is TRBV30, the J gene TRBJ1-1; possibly TRBD1 for D (6 bases). The CDR3 sequence is 12 residues long. Between the trimmed V and J ends, which lost 8 bases and 1 base, there was a span of 11 bases. Germline CDR1 is GTSNPN and CDR2 is SVGIG (reference sequence). The CDR3 region has the DNA TGTGCCAGCAACAGGGAGAACACTGAAGCTTTCTTT. Its protein product is CASNRENTEAFF.

In this sample, this clone turned up once. The gene calls are TRBV6-6 and TRBJ1-3; tentative D call: TRBD1 (6 bases). Trimming stripped 6 bases from V and 3 bases from J, with 12 bases between. The V gene's germline CDR1 is MNHNY and CDR2 SVGAGI (reference sequence). This CDR3 is 14 amino acids long. In DNA, the CDR3 is TGTGCCAGCAGCCTGGGGACACGTGGAAACACCATATATTTT. It codes for CASSLGTRGNTIYF.

This clone was picked up one time. The genes are TRBV7-9 and TRBJ1-4; D is possibly TRBD1 (5 bases). Trimming took off 3 bases at V and 9 bases at J, with 14 bases between the two ends. This CDR3 has 14 amino acids. Germline V gene data show CDR1 as SEHNR and CDR2 as FQNEAQ (reference sequence). The DNA for the CDR3 is TGTGCCAGCAGCTTTGGAGGGGTGGAGAAAAAACTGTTTTTT. Translated, it gives CASSFGGVEKKLFF.